This TCR beta chain was observed in a study of blood T cell repertoires in COVID-19. In the study overall: The origin of the acute and convalescent COVID-19 samples was the United States, Italy and Spain. T cells, B-cell-depleted T cells, or PBMCs provided the cDNA or gDNA that served as material.

Measured with immunoSEQ multiplex PCR; TCRdb has only the in-frame clones, and not every one. The table shows around 52,000 clones, with 82% occurring only once. Germline trimming cut 5 bases from V and 5 bases from J; bases unmatched to any gene: 1. This CDR3 is built from 14 residues. The germline V gene encodes CDR1 LNHDA and CDR2 SQIVND (reference sequence). The receptor was derived from a woman aged 55-69 years with acute or convalescent COVID-19. This chain joins TRBV19 and TRBJ1-6, with 9 bases fitting TRBD1. Sequenced material: peripheral blood. CDR3 in DNA: TGTGCCAGTAGTGGGACAGGGAATAATTCACCCCTCCACTTT. Its protein product is CASSGTGNNSPLHF.